This is a list of T cell receptor beta chains from one sample in a study of regulatory T cells in long-lasting Graves disease. MiXCR was run by TCRdb on the multiplex PCR reads, yielding one entry per CDR3 protein. The sample contains hundreds of thousands of distinct CDR3 sequences, around 17% of which appear only once. The sample was also linked to a second study, of T cells in Graves' hyperthyroidism and ophthalmopathy.

The sample consisted of peripheral blood mononuclear cells (PBMCs), taken at new diagnosis, from a patient treated with antithyroid drugs. The origin of the receptors is a man aged 35 to 55 with Graves disease. The CDR3 runs from the conserved cysteine through the conserved F or W. The order of the fields is CDR3 length, V gene, D gene, J gene, clone size, CDR3 protein, CDR3 DNA. D genes are given only for firm matches. Only some rows state a clone size, as once, few, many or a class for expanded clones.

length: 21; V: TRBV27; D: TRBD2; J: TRBJ2-6; size: few; CDR3: CASSSAPGLAGIDSGANVLTF; DNA: TGTGCCAGCAGCTCAGCTCCGGGACTAGCGGGAATCGACTCTGGGGCCAACGTCCTGACTTTC
length: 12; V: TRBV5-1; D: NA; J: TRBJ2-1; size: many; CDR3: CASSTTPNEQFF; DNA: TGTGCCAGCAGCACCACCCCCAATGAGCAGTTCTTC
length: 14; V: TRBV4-1; D: NA; J: TRBJ1-1; size: many; CDR3: CASSQGHMNTEAFF; DNA: TGCGCCAGCAGCCAAGGGCACATGAACACTGAAGCTTTCTTT
length: 13; V: TRBV6-1; D: TRBD1; J: TRBJ2-7; size: many; CDR3: CASSRDRGSEQYF; DNA: TGTGCCAGCAGTCGGGACAGGGGTTCCGAGCAGTACTTC
length: 13; V: TRBV5-4; D: NA; J: TRBJ2-3; size: few; CDR3: CASSLTGQDTQYF; DNA: TGTGCCAGCAGCTTAACAGGGCAAGATACGCAGTATTTT
length: 12; V: TRBV20-1; D: NA; J: TRBJ2-5; size: many; CDR3: CSACMGWETQYF; DNA: TGCAGTGCTTGTATGGGTTGGGAGACCCAGTACTTC
length: 17; V: TRBV4-2; D: NA; J: TRBJ2-7; size: few; CDR3: CASSQEGWGRGSYEQYF; DNA: TGTGCCAGCAGCCAAGAGGGCTGGGGAAGGGGGTCTTACGAGCAGTACTTC
length: 14; V: TRBV2; D: NA; J: TRBJ2-3; size: many; CDR3: CASSAGGAGDTQYF; DNA: TGTGCCAGCAGTGCGGGGGGCGCCGGAGATACGCAGTATTTT
length: 14; V: TRBV12-3/TRBV12-4; D: NA; J: TRBJ2-1; size: many; CDR3: CASSRGAGYNEQFF; DNA: TGTGCCAGCAGCCGGGGGGCGGGATACAATGAGCAGTTCTTC
length: 15; V: TRBV5-1; D: TRBD2; J: TRBJ2-1; size: few; CDR3: CASSPGAGGYNEQFF; DNA: TGTGCCAGCAGCCCAGGGGCGGGGGGTTATAATGAGCAGTTCTTC
length: 21; V: TRBV28; D: TRBD2; J: TRBJ2-1; size: many; CDR3: CASRGTGLPSGGAGSYNEQFF; DNA: TGTGCCAGCAGGGGGACAGGGCTCCCTAGCGGGGGGGCGGGTTCCTACAATGAGCAGTTCTTC
length: 11; V: TRBV20-1; D: NA; J: TRBJ2-7; size: many; CDR3: CSARRAHEQYF; DNA: TGCAGTGCTAGGAGGGCCCACGAGCAGTACTTC
length: 17; V: TRBV20-1; D: TRBD2; J: TRBJ2-2; size: many; CDR3: CSALPLAGGPRTGELFF; DNA: TGCAGTGCTCTCCCGCTAGCGGGGGGGCCAAGGACCGGGGAGCTGTTTTTT
length: 15; V: TRBV12-3/TRBV12-4; D: NA; J: TRBJ2-3; size: many; CDR3: CASSLGGPPADTQYF; DNA: TGTGCCAGCAGTTTAGGGGGGCCCCCCGCAGATACGCAGTATTTT
length: 16; V: TRBV7-7; D: TRBD2; J: TRBJ2-7; size: many; CDR3: CASSSPGLAGGYEQYF; DNA: TGTGCCAGCAGCTCACCGGGACTAGCGGGGGGTTACGAGCAGTACTTC
length: 16; V: TRBV5-1; D: NA; J: TRBJ2-3; size: many; CDR3: CASSLAGQGVTDTQYF; DNA: TGCGCCAGCAGCTTGGCCGGTCAGGGAGTCACAGATACGCAGTATTTT
length: 13; V: TRBV12-3/TRBV12-4; D: NA; J: TRBJ1-2; size: many; CDR3: CASSSMTAWGYTF; DNA: TGTGCCAGCAGTTCCATGACAGCTTGGGGCTACACCTTC
length: 14; V: TRBV5-1; D: NA; J: TRBJ2-2; size: NA; CDR3: CVSSFGSGAGELFF; DNA: TGCGTCAGCAGCTTCGGCAGTGGGGCCGGGGAGCTGTTTTTT
length: 14; V: TRBV28; D: NA; J: TRBJ1-5; size: many; CDR3: CASSPGVLSQPQHF; DNA: TGTGCCAGCAGTCCAGGGGTTTTAAGTCAGCCCCAGCATTTT
length: 15; V: TRBV4-1; D: NA; J: TRBJ1-1; size: many; CDR3: CASSQWGSGSTEAFF; DNA: TGCGCCAGCAGCCAATGGGGGAGCGGGAGCACTGAAGCTTTCTTT